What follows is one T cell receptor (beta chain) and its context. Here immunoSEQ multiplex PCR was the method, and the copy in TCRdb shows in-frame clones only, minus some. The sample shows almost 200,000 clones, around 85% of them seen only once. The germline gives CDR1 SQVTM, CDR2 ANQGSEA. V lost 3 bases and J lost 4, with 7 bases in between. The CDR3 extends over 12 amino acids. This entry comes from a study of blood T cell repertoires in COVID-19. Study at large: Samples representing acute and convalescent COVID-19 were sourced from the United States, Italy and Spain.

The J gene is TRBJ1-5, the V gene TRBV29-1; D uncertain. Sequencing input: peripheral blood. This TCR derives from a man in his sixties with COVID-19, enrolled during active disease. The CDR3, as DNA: TGCAGCGTTGAGACGGGGAATCAGCCCCAGCATTTT. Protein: CSVETGNQPQHF.